This TCR beta chain was documented in a study of OX40 agonist ivuxolimab in advanced cancers. In the study overall: People in dose escalation had one of these cancers: hepatocellular carcinoma, melanoma, renal cell or head and neck cancer. Those enrolled were 82.7% male, with a mean age of 60 years and ages from about 20 to 85.

The germline V and J ends were trimmed by 3 bases and 1 base, with 0 bases remaining between them. There are 10 residues in the CDR3. CDR1 and CDR2 (germline): DFQATT, SNEGSKA (reference sequence). This clone was detected a few times. Clones were read by immunoSEQ multiplex PCR, and TCRdb kept only the in-frame ones, dropping some. The repertoire holds tens of thousands of clones, with 90% as singletons. The chain links TRBV20-1 to TRBJ1-1; D remains unclear. The sequencing used CD4+ or CD8+ T cells sorted from blood, collected in a trial of the OX40 agonist ivuxolimab. This TCR came from an adult with an advanced solid tumor such as melanoma, head and neck, liver or kidney cancer. CDR3 protein: CSARNTEAFF. The CDR3 nucleotides read TGCAGTGCTAGGAACACTGAAGCTTTCTTT.